The clone carrying this TCR beta chain was observed at least ten times. Its target is not known. The authors amplified TCR beta CDR3 regions, and they did so from RNA transcripts for repertoire sequencing. HTBI primers primed a first-round RT-PCR, and a second-round multiplex PCR followed. TCRdb reprocessed the multiplex PCR reads with MiXCR, giving one entry per CDR3 protein. The data hold about 400,000 distinct CDR3 sequences, with roughly 18% observed a single time. This sample was included in a study of Graves' ophthalmopathy and Graves' hyperthyroidism. General study results and limits: In predicting ophthalmopathy progression, the model reached 70.59% sensitivity and around 72% specificity. Ophthalmopathy could be told apart from stable hyperthyroidism by a 13-signature model (around 88% sensitivity, over 65% specificity). Most expanded clonotypes from thyroid (those above 0.001 frequency) were also found in blood.

Exclusion covered patients with other autoimmune diseases or uncontrolled infections (as well as pregnancy or lactation). This TCR came from a woman aged 18-29 years with Graves' ophthalmopathy. The sequencing sample was made of peripheral blood.

In DNA, the CDR3 is TGTGCCAGCAGTGAGCTAGGGTCCTACGAGCAGTACTTC. Its protein is CASSELGSYEQYF. The chain is built from TRBV27 and TRBJ2-7, with no clear D. The CDR3 contains 13 residues. The germline V and J ends were trimmed by 5 bases and 1 base, with 9 bases remaining between them. Germline V gene lookup returns CDR1 MNHEY and CDR2 SMNVEV (reference sequence).